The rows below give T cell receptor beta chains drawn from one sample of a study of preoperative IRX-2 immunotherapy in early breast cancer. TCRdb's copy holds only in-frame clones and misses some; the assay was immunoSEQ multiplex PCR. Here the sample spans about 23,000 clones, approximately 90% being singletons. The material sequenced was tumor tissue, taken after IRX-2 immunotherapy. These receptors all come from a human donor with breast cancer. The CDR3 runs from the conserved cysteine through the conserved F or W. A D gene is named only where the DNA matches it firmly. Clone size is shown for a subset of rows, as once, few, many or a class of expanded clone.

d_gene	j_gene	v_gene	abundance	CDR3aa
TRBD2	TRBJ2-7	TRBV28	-	CAVVRGSSYEQYF
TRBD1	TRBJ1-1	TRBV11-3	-	CASSPGGAYTEAFF
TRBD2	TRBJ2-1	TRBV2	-	CASSEVRGRAFEQFF
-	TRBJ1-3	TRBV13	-	CASSLRGIGNTIYF
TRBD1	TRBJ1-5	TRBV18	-	CASSPTGNNQPQHF
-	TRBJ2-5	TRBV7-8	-	CASSYLLTDQETQYF
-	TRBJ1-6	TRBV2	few	CASSGDGQNSPLHF
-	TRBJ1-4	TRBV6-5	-	CASSYGVANEKLFF
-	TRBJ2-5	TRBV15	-	CATSRDQNQETQYF
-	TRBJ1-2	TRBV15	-	CATSRDGQSYGYTF
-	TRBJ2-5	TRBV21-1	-	CASSKYIAESKASGSFLETQYF
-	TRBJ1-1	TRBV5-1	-	CASSLAPTDRNEAFF
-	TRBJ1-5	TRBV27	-	CASSPWPNQPQHF
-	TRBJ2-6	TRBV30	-	CAWGRLSSGANVLTF
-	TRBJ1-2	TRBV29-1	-	CSVELPAEGYTF
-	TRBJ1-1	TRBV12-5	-	CASGLVIGMNTEAFF
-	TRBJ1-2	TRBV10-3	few	CAISAGPLTRLNYGYTF
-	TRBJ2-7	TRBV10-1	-	CASSLDRGYEQYF
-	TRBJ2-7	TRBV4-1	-	CASSQLEGPYEQYF
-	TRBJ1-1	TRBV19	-	CASSLDRAGNTEAFF
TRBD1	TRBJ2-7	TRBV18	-	CASSPRDSSTYEQYF
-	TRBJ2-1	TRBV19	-	CASSIQYNEQFF
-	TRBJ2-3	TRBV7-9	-	CASSLLSLSTDTQYF
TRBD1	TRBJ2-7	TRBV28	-	CASSLTGTGGYEQYF
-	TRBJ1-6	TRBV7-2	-	CASSLQGNSPLHF
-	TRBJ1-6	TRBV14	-	CASSLKPPNSPLHF
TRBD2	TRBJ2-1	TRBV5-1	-	CASSLAGGAYNEQFF
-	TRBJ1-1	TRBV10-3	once	CAIKSGGTEAFF
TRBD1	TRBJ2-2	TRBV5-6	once	CASSGILGQESTGELFF
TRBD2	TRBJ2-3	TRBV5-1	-	CASSFQGLAGPTDTQYF
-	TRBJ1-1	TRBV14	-	CASSRQHLNTEAFF
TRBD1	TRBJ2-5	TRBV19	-	CASRKTGGRETQYF
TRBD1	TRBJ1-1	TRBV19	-	CASSKPPDRPTEAFF
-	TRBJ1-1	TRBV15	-	CATSRDPGRSVGGAFF
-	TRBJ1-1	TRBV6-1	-	CASRKLHGGTEAFF
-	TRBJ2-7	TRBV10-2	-	CASSATGSYEQYF
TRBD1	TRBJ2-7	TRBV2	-	CASNRDSLIPSHEQYF
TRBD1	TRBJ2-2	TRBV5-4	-	CASRWDRVAGELFF
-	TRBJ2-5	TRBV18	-	CASSPPGSETQYF
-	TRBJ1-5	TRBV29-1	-	CSVGWGRSSNQPQHF
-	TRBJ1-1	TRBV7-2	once	CASSFGGSRLMNTEAFF
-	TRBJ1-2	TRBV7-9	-	CASSLGWAGAVYGYTF
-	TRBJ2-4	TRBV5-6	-	CASSLQGGKNIQYF
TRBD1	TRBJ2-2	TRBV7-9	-	CASSRDRGFGELFF
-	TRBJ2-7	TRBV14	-	CASSLFETGEQYF
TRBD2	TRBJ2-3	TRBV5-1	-	CASSLPGGAPSTDTQYF
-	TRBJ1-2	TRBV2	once	CASSEAQGNYGYTF
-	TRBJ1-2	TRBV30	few	CAWRGGLRGLIPRNYGYTF
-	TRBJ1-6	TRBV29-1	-	CSVAAGSVNSPLHF
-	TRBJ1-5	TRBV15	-	CATRDLNLDQPQHF
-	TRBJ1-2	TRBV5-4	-	CASRHITNYGYTF
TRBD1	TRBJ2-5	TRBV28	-	CASSLGGQRETQYF
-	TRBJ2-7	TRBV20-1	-	CSAPHEQYF
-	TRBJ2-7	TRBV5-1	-	CASSLAEWAVEQYF